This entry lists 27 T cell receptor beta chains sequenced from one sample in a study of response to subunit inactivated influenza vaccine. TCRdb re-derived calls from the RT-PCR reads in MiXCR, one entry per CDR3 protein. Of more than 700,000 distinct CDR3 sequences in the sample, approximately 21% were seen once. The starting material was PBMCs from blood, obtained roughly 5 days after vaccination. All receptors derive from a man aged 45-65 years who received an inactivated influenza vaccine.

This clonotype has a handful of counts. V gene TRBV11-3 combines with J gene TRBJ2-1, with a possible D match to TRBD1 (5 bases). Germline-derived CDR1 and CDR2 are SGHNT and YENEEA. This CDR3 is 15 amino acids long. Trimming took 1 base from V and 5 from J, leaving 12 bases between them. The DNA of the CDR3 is TGTGCCAGCAGCTTAGGGGCAGGGCTGAACAATGAGCAGTTCTTC. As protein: CASSLGAGLNNEQFF.

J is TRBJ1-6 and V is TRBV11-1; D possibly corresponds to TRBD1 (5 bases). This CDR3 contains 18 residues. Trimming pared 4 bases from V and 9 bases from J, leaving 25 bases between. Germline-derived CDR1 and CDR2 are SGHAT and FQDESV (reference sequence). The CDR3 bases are TGTGCCAGCAGCTCCGGTGGGGGGGTCGGGCAACGTGGTTCACCCCTCCACTTT. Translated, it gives CASSSGGGVGQRGSPLHF.

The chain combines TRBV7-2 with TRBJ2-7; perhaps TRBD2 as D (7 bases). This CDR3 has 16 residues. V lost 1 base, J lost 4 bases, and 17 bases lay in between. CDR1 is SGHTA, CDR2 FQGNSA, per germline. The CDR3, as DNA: TGTGCCAGCAGCTTAGTTGGGGGCAGGGAGGGATACGAGCAGTACTTC. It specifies CASSLVGGREGYEQYF.

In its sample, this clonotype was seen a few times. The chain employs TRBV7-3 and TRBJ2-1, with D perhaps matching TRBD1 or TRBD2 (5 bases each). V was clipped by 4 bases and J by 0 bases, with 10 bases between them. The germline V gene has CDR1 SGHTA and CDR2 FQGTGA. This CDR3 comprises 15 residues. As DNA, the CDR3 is TGTGCCAGCAGCTGGGACCAAAGCTCCTACAATGAGCAGTTCTTC. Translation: CASSWDQSSYNEQFF.

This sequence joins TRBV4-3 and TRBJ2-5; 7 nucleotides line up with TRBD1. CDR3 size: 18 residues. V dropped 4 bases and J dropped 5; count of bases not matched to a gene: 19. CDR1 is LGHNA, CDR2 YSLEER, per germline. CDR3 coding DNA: TGCGCCAGCAGCCCCCTACCCCAATACGCAGGGGGACGGGAGACCCAGTACTTC. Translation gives CASSPLPQYAGGRETQYF.

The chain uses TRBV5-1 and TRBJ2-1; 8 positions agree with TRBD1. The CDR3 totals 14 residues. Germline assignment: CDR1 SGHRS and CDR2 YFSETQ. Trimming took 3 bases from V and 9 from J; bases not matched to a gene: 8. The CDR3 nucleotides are TGCGCCAGCAGCTCGACAGGGGTCTCGGGTGAGCAGTTCTTC. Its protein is CASSSTGVSGEQFF. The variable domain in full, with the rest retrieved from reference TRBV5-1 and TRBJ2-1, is KAGVTQTPRYLIKTRGQQVTLSCSPISGHRSVSWYQQTPGQGLQFLFEYFSETQRNKGNFPGRFSGRQFSNSRSEMNVSTLELGDSALYLCASSSTGVSGEQFFGPGTRLTVL.

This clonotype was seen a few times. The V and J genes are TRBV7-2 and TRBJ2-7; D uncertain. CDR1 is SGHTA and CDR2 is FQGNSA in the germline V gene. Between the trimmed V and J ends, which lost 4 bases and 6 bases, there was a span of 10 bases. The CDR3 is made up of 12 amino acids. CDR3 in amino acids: CASSWMRGEQYF. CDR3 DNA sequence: TGTGCCAGCAGCTGGATGCGTGGCGAGCAGTACTTC. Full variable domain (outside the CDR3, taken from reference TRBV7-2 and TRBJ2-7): GAGVSQSPSNKVTEKGKDVELRCDPISGHTALYWYRQSLGQGLEFLIYFQGNSAPDKSGLPSDRFSAERTGGSVSTLTIQRTQQEDSAVYLCASSWMRGEQYFGPGTRLTVT.

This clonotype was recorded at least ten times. The CDR3, as DNA: TGTGCCAGCAGCTTCGCACTAGCGCAGAGCTCCTACAATGAGCAGTTCTTC. It codes for CASSFALAQSSYNEQFF. This sequence joins TRBV7-2 and TRBJ2-1; 7 nucleotides align to TRBD2. Germline CDR1 is SGHTA and CDR2 is FQGNSA. The V and J ends lost 3 bases and 0 bases, in that order; junction bases with no gene match: 8. The CDR3 contains 17 residues.

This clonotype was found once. CDR3: CACCHSGLAGLYEQYF. As DNA, the CDR3 is TGTGCCTGCTGCCACTCGGGACTAGCGGGATTGTACGAGCAGTACTTC. The V and J genes are TRBV3-1 and TRBJ2-7; TRBD2 matches 13 bases. The germline CDR1 and CDR2 sequences are LGHDT and YNNKEL (reference sequence). The CDR3 totals 16 residues. With 11 bases clipped from V and 4 bases from J, the junction kept 14 bases outside the gene matches.

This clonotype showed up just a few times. The CDR3 here is CASSQDLAGGMGGYTF. CDR3 bases: TGTGCCAGCAGCCAAGATCTTGCAGGGGGCATGGGTGGCTACACCTTC. The genes are TRBV4-2 and TRBJ1-2; TRBD1 matches 8 bases. Germline lookup yields CDR1 LGHNA and CDR2 YNFKEQ. The trim removed 0 bases at V and 7 bases at J, leaving 10 bases unmatched. The CDR3 spans 16 residues.

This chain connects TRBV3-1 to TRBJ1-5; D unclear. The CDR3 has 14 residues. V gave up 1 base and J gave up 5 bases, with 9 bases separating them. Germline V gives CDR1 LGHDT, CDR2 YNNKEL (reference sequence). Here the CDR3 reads CASSQALSYQPQHF. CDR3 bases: TGTGCCAGCAGCCAAGCATTGAGTTATCAGCCCCAGCATTTT.

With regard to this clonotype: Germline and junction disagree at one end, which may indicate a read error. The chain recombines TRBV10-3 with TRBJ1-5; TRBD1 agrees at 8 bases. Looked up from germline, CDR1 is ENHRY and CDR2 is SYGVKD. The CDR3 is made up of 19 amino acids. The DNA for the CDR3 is TGTACCATCAGTGCCTCCGTAGGACAGGGAAGGGGGAGCAATCAGCCCCAGCATTTT. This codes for CTISASVGQGRGSNQPQHF.

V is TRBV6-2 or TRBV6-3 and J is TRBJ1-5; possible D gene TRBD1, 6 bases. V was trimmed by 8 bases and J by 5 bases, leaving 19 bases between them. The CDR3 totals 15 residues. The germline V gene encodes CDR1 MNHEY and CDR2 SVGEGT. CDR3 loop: CASRTATGGDQPQHF. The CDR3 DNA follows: TGTGCCAGCCGAACTGCGACAGGCGGTGATCAGCCCCAGCATTTT.

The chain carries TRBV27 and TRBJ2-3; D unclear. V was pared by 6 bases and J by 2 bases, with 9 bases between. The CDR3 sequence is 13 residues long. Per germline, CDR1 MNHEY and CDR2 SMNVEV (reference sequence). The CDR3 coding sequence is TGTGCCAGCAGGGGGTGGGCCACAGATACGCAGTATTTT. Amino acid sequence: CASRGWATDTQYF.

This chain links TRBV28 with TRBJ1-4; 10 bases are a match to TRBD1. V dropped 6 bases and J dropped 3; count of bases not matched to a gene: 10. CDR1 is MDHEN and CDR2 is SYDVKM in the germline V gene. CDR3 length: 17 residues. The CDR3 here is CASSSGQGVAANEKLFF. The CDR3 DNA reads TGTGCCAGCAGCTCTGGACAGGGGGTGGCGGCTAATGAAAAACTGTTTTTT. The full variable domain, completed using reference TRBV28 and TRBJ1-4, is DVKVTQSSRYLVKRTGEKVFLECVQDMDHENMFWYRQDPGLGLRLIYFSYDVKMKEKGDIPEGYSVSREKKERFSLILESASTNQTSMYLCASSSGQGVAANEKLFFGSGTQLSVL.

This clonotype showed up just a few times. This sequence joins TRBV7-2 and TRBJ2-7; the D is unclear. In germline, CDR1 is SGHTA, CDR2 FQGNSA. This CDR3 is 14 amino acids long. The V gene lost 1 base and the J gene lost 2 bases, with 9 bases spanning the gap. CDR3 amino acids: CASSLGASPYEQYF. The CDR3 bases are TGTGCCAGCAGCTTAGGGGCCAGTCCCTACGAGCAGTACTTC.

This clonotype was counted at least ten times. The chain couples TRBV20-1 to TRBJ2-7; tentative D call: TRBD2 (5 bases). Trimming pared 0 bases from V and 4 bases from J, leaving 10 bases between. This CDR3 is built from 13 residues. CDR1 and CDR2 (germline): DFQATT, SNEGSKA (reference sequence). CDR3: CSARDRGIYEQYF. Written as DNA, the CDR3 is TGCAGTGCTAGAGATCGAGGGATTTACGAGCAGTACTTC.

CDR3 bases: TGCAGCGTTGGAGGGTCTAGCGGGGGCACAGATACGCAGTATTTT. Translated: CSVGGSSGGTDTQYF. The chain employs TRBV29-1 and TRBJ2-3, with 9 nucleotides matching TRBD2. V lost 4 bases and J lost 1; bases outside the gene matches: 6. CDR3 size: 15 residues. Germline values: CDR1 SQVTM, CDR2 ANQGSEA.

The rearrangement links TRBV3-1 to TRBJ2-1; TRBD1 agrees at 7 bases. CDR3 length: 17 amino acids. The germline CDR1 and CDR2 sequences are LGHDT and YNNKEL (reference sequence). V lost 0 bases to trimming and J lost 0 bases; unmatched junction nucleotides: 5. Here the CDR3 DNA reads TGTGCCAGCAGCCAAGAAGGGGGCCCAAGCTCCTACAATGAGCAGTTCTTC. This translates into CASSQEGGPSSYNEQFF.

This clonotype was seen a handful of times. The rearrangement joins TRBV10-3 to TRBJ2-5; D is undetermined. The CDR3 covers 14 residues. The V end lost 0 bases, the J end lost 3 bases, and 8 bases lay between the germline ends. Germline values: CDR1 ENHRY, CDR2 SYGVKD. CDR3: CAISESQYEETQYF. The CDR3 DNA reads TGTGCCATCAGTGAGTCGCAATACGAAGAGACCCAGTACTTC.

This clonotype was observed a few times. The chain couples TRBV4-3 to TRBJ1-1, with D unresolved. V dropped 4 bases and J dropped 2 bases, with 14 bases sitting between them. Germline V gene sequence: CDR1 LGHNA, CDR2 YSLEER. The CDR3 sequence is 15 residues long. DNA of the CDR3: TGCGCCAGCAGCCGCCTCTCCGCAGGTAACACTGAAGCTTTCTTT. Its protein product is CASSRLSAGNTEAFF.

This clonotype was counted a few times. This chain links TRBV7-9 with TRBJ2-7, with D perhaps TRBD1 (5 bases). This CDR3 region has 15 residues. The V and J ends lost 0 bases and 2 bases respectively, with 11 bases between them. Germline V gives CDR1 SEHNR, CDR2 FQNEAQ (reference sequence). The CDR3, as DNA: TGTGCCAGCAGCTTAGCCTCTGCAGGGACCTACGAGCAGTACTTC. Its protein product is CASSLASAGTYEQYF.

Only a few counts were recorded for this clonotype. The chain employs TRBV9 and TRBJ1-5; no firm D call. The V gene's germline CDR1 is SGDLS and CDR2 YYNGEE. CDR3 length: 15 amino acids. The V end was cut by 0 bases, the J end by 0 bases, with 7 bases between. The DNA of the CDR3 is TGTGCCAGCAGCGTAGGAGGGAATAGCAATCAGCCCCAGCATTTT. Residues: CASSVGGNSNQPQHF.

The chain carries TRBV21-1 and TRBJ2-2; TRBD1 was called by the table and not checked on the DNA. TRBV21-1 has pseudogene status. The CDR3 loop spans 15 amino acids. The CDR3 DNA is TGTGCCAGCAGCAAAGGGGGGGATTGCACCGGGGAGCTGTTTTTT. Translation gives CASSKGGDCTGELFF.

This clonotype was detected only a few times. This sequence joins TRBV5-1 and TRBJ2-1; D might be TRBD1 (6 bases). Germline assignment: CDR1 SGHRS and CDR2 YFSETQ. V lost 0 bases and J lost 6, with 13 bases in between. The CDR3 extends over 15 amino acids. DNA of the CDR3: TGCGCCAGCAGCTTGGGGCAGGGGCTTGTCAATGAGCAGTTCTTC. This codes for CASSLGQGLVNEQFF.

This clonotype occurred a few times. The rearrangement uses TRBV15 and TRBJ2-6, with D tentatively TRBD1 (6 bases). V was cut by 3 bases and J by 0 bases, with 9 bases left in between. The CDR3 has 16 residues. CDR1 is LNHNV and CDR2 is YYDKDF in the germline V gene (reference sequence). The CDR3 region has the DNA TGTGCCACCAGCAGGGGGGCCAACTCTGGGGCCAACGTCCTGACTTTC. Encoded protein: CATSRGANSGANVLTF.

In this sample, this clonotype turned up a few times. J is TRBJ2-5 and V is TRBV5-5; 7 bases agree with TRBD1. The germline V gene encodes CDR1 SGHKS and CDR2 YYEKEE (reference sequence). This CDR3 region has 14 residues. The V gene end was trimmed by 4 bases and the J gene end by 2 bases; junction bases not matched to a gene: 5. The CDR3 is CASSARDSQETQYF. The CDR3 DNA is TGTGCCAGCAGCGCCCGGGACAGTCAAGAGACCCAGTACTTC. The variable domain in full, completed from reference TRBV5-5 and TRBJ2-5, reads DAGVTQSPTHLIKTRGQQVTLRCSPISGHKSVSWYQQVLGQGPQFIFQYYEKEERGRGNFPDRFSARQFPNYSSELNVNALLLGDSALYLCASSARDSQETQYFGPGTRLLVL.